This entry describes one TCR beta chain. Its antigen is not known. J lost 0 bases, V lost 4 bases, and 4 bases had no gene match. Germline assignment: CDR1 SQVTM and CDR2 ANQGSEA. The CDR3 spans 17 residues. The entry originates in a study of CD8+ T cells in alopecia areata. Whole-study results and caveats: Sharing of TCRs across patients appeared less clear than in mice, possibly for HLA-related reasons. Especially in alopecia totalis/universalis, lesional scalp showed greater clonality than normal scalp did.

Isolated RNA was reverse transcribed into cDNA used as the sequencing template. The assay was immunoSEQ multiplex PCR, and TCRdb's table has in-frame clones only and misses some. The top ten hold 36% of the sample, which has 130,000 to 150,000 clones, roughly 58% seen once. The authors sorted CD4+ and CD8+ T cells from PBMCs. The sequenced sample consisted of CD8+ T cells sorted from blood. The chain combines TRBV29-1 with TRBJ2-6, with 12 bases fitting TRBD1. The clonotype was recovered from a human donor in good health. The CDR3 DNA is TGCAGCGTTGTCGGGACAGGGGGCCTCTCTGGGGCCAACGTCCTGACTTTC. Translating gives CSVVGTGGLSGANVLTF.